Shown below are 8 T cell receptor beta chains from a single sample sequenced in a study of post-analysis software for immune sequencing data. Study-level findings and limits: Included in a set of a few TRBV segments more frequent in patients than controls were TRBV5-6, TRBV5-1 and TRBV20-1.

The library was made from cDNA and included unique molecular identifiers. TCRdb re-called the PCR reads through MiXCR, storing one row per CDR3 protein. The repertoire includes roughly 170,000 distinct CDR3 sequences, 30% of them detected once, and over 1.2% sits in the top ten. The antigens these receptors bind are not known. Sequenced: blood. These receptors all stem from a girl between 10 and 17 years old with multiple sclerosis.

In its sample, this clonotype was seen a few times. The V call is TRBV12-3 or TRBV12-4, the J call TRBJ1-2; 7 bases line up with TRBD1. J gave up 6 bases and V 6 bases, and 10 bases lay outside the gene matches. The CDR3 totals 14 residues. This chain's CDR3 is CASSPRAGGDGYTF. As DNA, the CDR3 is TGTGCCAGCAGCCCACGGGCAGGGGGGGATGGCTACACCTTC.

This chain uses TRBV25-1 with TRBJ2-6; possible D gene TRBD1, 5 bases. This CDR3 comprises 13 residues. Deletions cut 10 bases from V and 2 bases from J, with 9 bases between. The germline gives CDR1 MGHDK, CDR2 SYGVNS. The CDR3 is CATGIAGANVLTF. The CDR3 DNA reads TGTGCCACAGGGATTGCTGGGGCCAACGTCCTGACTTTC.

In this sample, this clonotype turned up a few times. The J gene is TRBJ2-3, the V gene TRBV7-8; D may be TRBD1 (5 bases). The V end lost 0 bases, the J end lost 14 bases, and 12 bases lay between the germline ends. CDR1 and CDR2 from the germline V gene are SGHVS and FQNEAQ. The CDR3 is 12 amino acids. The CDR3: CASSLAWGASYF. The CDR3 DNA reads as TGTGCCAGCAGCTTAGCTTGGGGCGCATCGTATTTT.

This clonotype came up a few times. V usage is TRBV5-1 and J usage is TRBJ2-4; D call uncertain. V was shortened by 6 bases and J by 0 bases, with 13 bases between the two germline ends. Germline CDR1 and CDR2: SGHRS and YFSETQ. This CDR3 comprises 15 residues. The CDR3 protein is CASKVSEVAKNIQYF. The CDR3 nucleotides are TGCGCCAGCAAGGTCAGCGAAGTAGCCAAAAACATTCAGTACTTC.

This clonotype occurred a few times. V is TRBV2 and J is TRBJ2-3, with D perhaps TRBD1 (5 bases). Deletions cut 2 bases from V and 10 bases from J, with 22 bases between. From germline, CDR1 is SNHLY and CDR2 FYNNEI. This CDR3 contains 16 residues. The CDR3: CASSETSSDTQYAQYF. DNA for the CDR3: TGTGCCAGCAGTGAAACGAGCTCGGACACGCAGTATGCGCAGTATTTT.

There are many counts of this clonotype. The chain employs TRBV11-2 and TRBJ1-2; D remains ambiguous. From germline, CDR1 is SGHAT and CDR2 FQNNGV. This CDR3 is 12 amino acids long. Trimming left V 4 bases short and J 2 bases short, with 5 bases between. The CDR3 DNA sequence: TGTGCCAGCAGCTCAGAAAACTATGGCTACACCTTC. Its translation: CASSSENYGYTF.

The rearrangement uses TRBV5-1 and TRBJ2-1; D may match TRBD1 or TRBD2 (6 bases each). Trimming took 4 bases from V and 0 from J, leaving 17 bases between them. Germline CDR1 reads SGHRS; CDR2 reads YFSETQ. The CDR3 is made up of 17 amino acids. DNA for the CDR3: TGCGCCAGCAGCCCCAAAGGGGGGACCGACTCCTACAATGAGCAGTTCTTC. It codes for CASSPKGGTDSYNEQFF. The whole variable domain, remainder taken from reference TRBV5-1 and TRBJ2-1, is KAGVTQTPRYLIKTRGQQVTLSCSPISGHRSVSWYQQTPGQGLQFLFEYFSETQRNKGNFPGRFSGRQFSNSRSEMNVSTLELGDSALYLCASSPKGGTDSYNEQFFGPGTRLTVL.

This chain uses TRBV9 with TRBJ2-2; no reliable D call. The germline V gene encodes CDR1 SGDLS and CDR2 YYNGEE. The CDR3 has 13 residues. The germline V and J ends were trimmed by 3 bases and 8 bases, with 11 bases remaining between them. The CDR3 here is CASSAESRGELFF. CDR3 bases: TGTGCCAGCAGCGCCGAAAGTCGAGGGGAGCTGTTTTTT.